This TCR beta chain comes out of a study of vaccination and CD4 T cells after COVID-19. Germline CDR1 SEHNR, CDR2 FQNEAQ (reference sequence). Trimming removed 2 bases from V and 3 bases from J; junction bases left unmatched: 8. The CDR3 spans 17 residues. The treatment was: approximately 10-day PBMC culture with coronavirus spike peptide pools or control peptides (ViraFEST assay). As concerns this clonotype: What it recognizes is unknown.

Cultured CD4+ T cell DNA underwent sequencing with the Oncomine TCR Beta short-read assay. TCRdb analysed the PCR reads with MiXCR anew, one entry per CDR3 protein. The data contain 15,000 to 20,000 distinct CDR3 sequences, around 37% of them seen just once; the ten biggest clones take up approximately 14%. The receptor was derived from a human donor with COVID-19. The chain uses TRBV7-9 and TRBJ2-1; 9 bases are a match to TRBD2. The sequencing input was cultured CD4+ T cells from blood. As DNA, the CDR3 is TGTGCCAGCAGCTTACTAGCGGGGTGGTCGCTCTACAATGAGCAGTTCTTC. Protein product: CASSLLAGWSLYNEQFF.